This note documents a single T cell receptor (beta chain) sequence. These data belong to a study of control samples from healthy donors and cancer patients. Profiling relied on immunoSEQ multiplex PCR, and the TCRdb table lists in-frame clones only, not all of them. Among 130,000 or so clones listed, around 90% were seen once. CDR3 length equals 15 residues. Germline values: CDR1 SEHNR, CDR2 FQNEAQ (reference sequence). V lost 5 bases to trimming and J lost 2 bases; unmatched junction nucleotides: 8. The V gene is TRBV7-9, the J gene TRBJ2-5; 7 bases match TRBD2. The sample comprised blood. The sequence came from a man in his forties or fifties in good health. The CDR3 reads CASSPTLAVQETQYF. CDR3 nucleotides: TGTGCCAGCAGCCCAACTCTAGCGGTACAAGAGACCCAGTACTTC.